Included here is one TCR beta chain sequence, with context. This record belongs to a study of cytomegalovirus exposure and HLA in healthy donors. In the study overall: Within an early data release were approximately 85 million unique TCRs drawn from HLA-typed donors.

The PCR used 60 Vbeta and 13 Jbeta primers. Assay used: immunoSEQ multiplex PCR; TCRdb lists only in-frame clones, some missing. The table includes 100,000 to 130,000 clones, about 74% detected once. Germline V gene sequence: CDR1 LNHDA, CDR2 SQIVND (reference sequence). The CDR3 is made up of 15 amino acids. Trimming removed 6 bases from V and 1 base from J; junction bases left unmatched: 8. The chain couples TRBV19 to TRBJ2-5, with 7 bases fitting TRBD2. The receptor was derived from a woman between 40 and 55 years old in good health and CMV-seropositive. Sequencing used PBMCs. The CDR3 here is CASRGRGSSQETQYF. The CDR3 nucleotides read TGTGCCAGTAGGGGGCGGGGGAGTTCCCAAGAGACCCAGTACTTC.